The 9 T cell receptor beta chains in this list originate from one sample, sequenced in a study of T cell changes during pregnancy in multiple sclerosis. Libraries were prepared by immunoSEQ multiplex PCR; TCRdb keeps only in-frame clonotypes and omits some of them. In the table there are around 79,000 clones, 85% to 95% of which are singletons. Source: CD4+ T cells from peripheral blood mononuclear cells, taken in the second trimester of pregnancy. Receptor source: a female donor with multiple sclerosis, enrolled in a pregnancy study.

This rearrangement joins TRBV18 to TRBJ2-3; 9 bases match TRBD2. The CDR3 is 18 residues long. Trimming at V came to 3 bases and at J to 2 bases, leaving 12 bases not matched to a gene. The germline CDR1 and CDR2 sequences are KGHSH and LQKENI. The CDR3 spells CASSPLSGLALNTDTQYF. CDR3 bases: TGTGCCAGCTCACCCCTATCGGGACTAGCTTTAAACACAGATACGCAGTATTTT.

This clone was found once. The V and J genes are TRBV6-1 and TRBJ2-7; 7 bases map to TRBD2. The J segment lost 4 bases and the V segment lost 6 bases, leaving 9 bases of the junction unmatched. Germline V lookup: CDR1 MNHNS, CDR2 SASEGT. The CDR3 runs to 14 residues. In DNA form, the CDR3 reads TGTGCCAGCAGCCCCGGCGGGGGTGGGTACGAGCAGTACTTC. It encodes CASSPGGGGYEQYF.

This chain connects TRBV7-6 to TRBJ2-5, with D possibly matching TRBD2 (5 bases). The CDR3 spans 12 residues. The ends were cut back, 1 base at V and 5 bases at J, with 5 bases in the middle. Germline CDR1 reads SGHVS; CDR2 reads FNYEAQ. CDR3 nucleotides: TGTGCCAGCAGCTTAGTAGCGGAGACCCAGTACTTC. Translation: CASSLVAETQYF.

The chain uses TRBV4-1 and TRBJ1-1; TRBD1 matches at 7 bases. Germline lookup yields CDR1 MGHRA and CDR2 YSYEKL. V lost 2 bases to trimming and J lost 3 bases; unmatched junction nucleotides: 0. CDR3 size: 13 residues. CDR3 in DNA: TGCGCCAGCAGCCAACAGGGGGACACTGAAGCTTTCTTT. It yields the protein CASSQQGDTEAFF.

V usage is TRBV9 and J usage is TRBJ2-1; 14 bases match TRBD2. Trimming took 0 bases from V and 9 from J; bases not matched to a gene: 8. Germline CDR1 SGDLS, CDR2 YYNGEE. The CDR3 is 17 amino acids. The CDR3 loop is CASSVGVTSGGAAEQFF. CDR3 coding DNA: TGTGCCAGCAGCGTAGGGGTGACTAGCGGGGGGGCTGCTGAGCAGTTCTTC.

The V call is TRBV28, the J call TRBJ1-1; TRBD1 agrees at 8 bases. This CDR3 has 14 residues. Germline CDR1 reads MDHEN; CDR2 reads SYDVKM. Unmatched junction bases numbered 7, after V lost 5 bases and J lost 5 bases. The CDR3 bases are TGTGCCAGCAGTCCACAGGGGGGGGGTACTGAAGCTTTCTTT. This translates into CASSPQGGGTEAFF.

The chain has TRBV27 and TRBJ2-2; TRBD2 is a possible D gene (6 bases). The CDR3 has 14 amino acids. The ends were cut back, 8 bases at V and 6 bases at J, with 16 bases in the middle. Germline V gene lookup returns CDR1 MNHEY and CDR2 SMNVEV (reference sequence). The CDR3 region has the DNA TGTGCCAGCGCCTCTACCCTAGCGTCCGGGGAGCTGTTTTTT. Its protein product is CASASTLASGELFF.

The J gene is TRBJ2-5, the V gene TRBV25-1; tentative D call: TRBD2 (5 bases). The CDR3 runs to 14 residues. V was trimmed by 4 bases and J by 5 bases, leaving 14 bases between them. In germline, CDR1 is MGHDK, CDR2 SYGVNS. CDR3 sequence (DNA): TGTGCCAGCAGTGCTTCGGGGTCTCGGGAGACCCAGTACTTC. Its protein is CASSASGSRETQYF.

This chain connects TRBV10-3 to TRBJ1-2; 7 positions match TRBD1. The V segment lost 6 bases and the J segment 7 bases; nucleotides outside the gene matches: 8. The V gene's germline CDR1 is ENHRY and CDR2 SYGVKD. The CDR3 runs 13 residues. The CDR3 reads CAIREDRTAGYTF. The CDR3 nucleotides read TGTGCCATCAGGGAGGACAGGACGGCTGGCTACACCTTC.